The TCR beta chain under discussion was sequenced for a study of T cell changes during pregnancy in multiple sclerosis. This CDR3 spans 15 amino acids. Germline lookup yields CDR1 MNHEY and CDR2 SMNVEV (reference sequence). Trimming pared 0 bases from V and 10 bases from J, leaving 13 bases between. Here immunoSEQ multiplex PCR was the method, and the copy in TCRdb shows in-frame clones only, minus some. Here the sample spans approximately 66,000 clones, 90% to 95% being singletons. This clone came up once. The chain carries TRBV27 and TRBJ1-6; no clear D. Sequencing was performed on CD8+ T cells from peripheral blood mononuclear cells, taken before pregnancy. The clonotype comes from a female donor with multiple sclerosis, enrolled in a pregnancy study. The CDR3 sequence is CASSLSSGVRSPLHF. In DNA, the CDR3 is TGTGCCAGCAGTTTATCGTCCGGGGTGAGGTCACCCCTCCACTTT.